This T cell receptor (beta chain) came from a study of spatial heterogeneity in lung cancer. Across the study: As counted in raw reads, each unique TCR and UMI combination appeared more than ten times on average. Study-wide results and caveats: Blood showed ubiquitous tumor TCRs more often at resection than at routine follow-up.

This clonotype showed up many times. Its specificity is not known. Using its own MiXCR run on the 5' RACE reads, TCRdb lists one record per CDR3 protein. The table shows approximately 7,800 distinct CDR3 sequences, with 8.6% occurring only once. Time point defined: sample taken at primary tumor resection. Tumor, nontumor lung or frozen PBMC supplied whole RNA that was sequenced unsorted. CDR3 length: 12 amino acids. Germline lookup yields CDR1 DFQATT and CDR2 SNEGSKA (reference sequence). V gave up 5 bases and J gave up 1 base, with 6 bases separating them. The sequencing here drew on PBMCs, taken at surgery. The sequence derives from a male donor with early-stage non-small cell lung cancer. This sequence joins TRBV20-1 and TRBJ2-4; D ambiguous. CDR3 sequence reads: CSADDAKNIQYF. CDR3 in DNA: TGCAGTGCTGACGACGCCAAAAACATTCAGTACTTC.